What follows are 30 T cell receptor beta chains derived from one specimen sequenced in a study of blood T cells in healthy people across ages. Next came a second PCR, run for about 7 to 11 cycles, which used a sample-barcoded 5' primer along with a J-beta primer mix. TCRdb re-called the 5' RACE reads through MiXCR, storing one row per CDR3 protein. The data show some 1.7 million distinct CDR3 sequences, 28% seen once. Material for sequencing was blood. The receptor set was obtained from a woman in her twenties or thirties in good health.

This clonotype was found a few times. V gene TRBV20-1 combines with J gene TRBJ2-7, with D maybe TRBD2 (5 bases). The CDR3 spans 11 residues. Germline V lookup: CDR1 DFQATT, CDR2 SNEGSKA (reference sequence). Trimming took off 2 bases at V and 6 bases at J, with 8 bases between the two ends. The CDR3 spells CSARTRGEQYF. Written as DNA, the CDR3 is TGCAGTGCTAGAACCCGGGGCGAGCAGTACTTC.

Ten or more counts support this clonotype. This chain links TRBV5-1 with TRBJ2-1; 11 bases are a match to TRBD1. Germline-derived CDR1 and CDR2 are SGHRS and YFSETQ. J was trimmed by 12 bases and V by 2 bases; bases with no gene match: 10. This CDR3 contains 15 residues. CDR3 sequence: CASSFTPGQGDVQFF. CDR3 in DNA: TGCGCCAGCAGCTTTACCCCGGGACAGGGGGACGTGCAGTTCTTC.

The chain links TRBV7-9 to TRBJ2-3; D unclear. This CDR3 region has 13 residues. The germline V gene has CDR1 SEHNR and CDR2 FQNEAQ (reference sequence). V was clipped by 3 bases and J by 4 bases, with 8 bases between them. CDR3 in amino acids: CASSFHGSDTQYF. The CDR3 coding sequence is TGTGCCAGCAGCTTCCATGGGTCAGATACGCAGTATTTT.

V is TRBV12-5 and J is TRBJ1-6, with D perhaps TRBD1 (5 bases). With 3 bases removed from V and 9 bases from J, the gap between germline ends came to 21 bases. The CDR3 length is 17 residues. The germline gives CDR1 LGHNT, CDR2 FRNRAP. As DNA, the CDR3 is TGTGCTAGTGGTTTTGCCTCCGCCAGGGTCTGGGGTTCACCCCTCCACTTT. Translation: CASGFASARVWGSPLHF.

This clonotype was recorded many times. This sequence joins TRBV6-5 and TRBJ1-2; a weak D match, TRBD1 (6 bases). Trimming took 10 bases from V and 0 from J, leaving 15 bases between them. This CDR3 is 14 amino acids long. In germline, CDR1 is MNHEY, CDR2 SVGAGI. The DNA of the CDR3 is TGTGCCACCACCCGGACAGTAGCTAACTATGGCTACACCTTC. Its translation is CATTRTVANYGYTF.

This clonotype has ten or more counts. This rearrangement joins TRBV18 to TRBJ2-5; a weak D match, TRBD2 (6 bases). V lost 3 bases to trimming and J lost 6 bases, with 20 bases between them. Germline lookup yields CDR1 KGHSH and CDR2 LQKENI. This CDR3 is built from 16 residues. The CDR3 loop is CASSPVPEGGKQTQYF. In nucleotides, the CDR3 is TGTGCCAGCTCACCCGTCCCGGAGGGCGGTAAACAGACCCAGTACTTC.

This clonotype was seen a few times. The chain is built from TRBV2 and TRBJ2-7; D is possibly TRBD2 (6 bases). The CDR3 totals 14 residues. The V end lost 7 bases, the J end lost 5 bases, and 18 bases lay between the germline ends. Germline V gene lookup returns CDR1 SNHLY and CDR2 FYNNEI. The CDR3 coding sequence is TGTGCCAGCACCCAACGGGACTGGGGAGACGAGCAGTACTTC. It is translated as CASTQRDWGDEQYF. Drawing the rest from reference TRBV2 and TRBJ2-7, the complete variable domain is EPEVTQTPSHQVTQMGQEVILRCVPISNHLYFYWYRQILGQKVEFLVSFYNNEISEKSEIFDDQFSVERPDGSNFTLKIRSTKLEDSAMYFCASTQRDWGDEQYFGPGTRLTVT.

This clonotype was seen repeatedly, ten times or more. The CDR3 is CASSQGTSPFGEQFF. CDR3 bases: TGCGCCAGCAGCCAAGGGACTAGCCCCTTCGGTGAGCAGTTCTTC. The J gene is TRBJ2-1, the V gene TRBV4-3; 8 bases line up with TRBD2. V shed 1 base and J 9 bases; nucleotides not matched to a gene: 8. In germline, CDR1 is LGHNA, CDR2 YSLEER. The CDR3 consists of 15 residues.

This clonotype was detected a few times. The chain is built from TRBV5-1 and TRBJ1-2; TRBD1 agrees at 10 bases. The CDR3 totals 17 residues. V lost 3 bases to trimming and J lost 2 bases; unmatched junction nucleotides: 10. Germline loops: CDR1 SGHRS, CDR2 YFSETQ. The CDR3 DNA follows: TGCGCCAGCAGCTGGGGACAGGGGAAACTAAGGAACTATGGCTACACCTTC. Translation: CASSWGQGKLRNYGYTF.

Notes on this clonotype: A much larger clone differs from this one at a single base, so this may be a read error. The chain links TRBV7-2 to TRBJ2-7; D not certain. The J call is uncertain, as TRBJ2-5 better fits the DNA end. CDR3 length equals 14 residues. Germline V gives CDR1 SGHTA, CDR2 FQGNSA. The CDR3 DNA is TGTACCAGCAGCTTAGCGGGATTTGGAGAGACCCAGTACTTC. Translated, it gives CTSSLAGFGETQYF.

This clonotype was counted many times. The chain links TRBV28 to TRBJ2-4; D is unresolved. The CDR3 has 10 residues. Trimming shortened V by 8 bases and J by 13 bases, and 12 bases separated the two germline ends. The germline V gene encodes CDR1 MDHEN and CDR2 SYDVKM. The CDR3 coding sequence is TGTGCCAGCTCTGGAAACCGACAGTACTTC. Amino acids: CASSGNRQYF.

The sample holds a few counts of this clonotype. The V and J genes are TRBV9 and TRBJ1-1; D might be TRBD1 (5 bases). The germline CDR1 and CDR2 sequences are SGDLS and YYNGEE. The CDR3 is 15 amino acids. Trimming pared 4 bases from V and 0 bases from J, leaving 13 bases between. Here the CDR3 reads CASSNWDSLNTEAFF. DNA for the CDR3: TGTGCCAGCAGCAACTGGGACTCCTTGAACACTGAAGCTTTCTTT.

This clonotype has a handful of counts. The chain joins TRBV5-6 to TRBJ1-2; the D gene is possibly TRBD1 (5 bases). From germline, CDR1 is SGHDT and CDR2 YYEEEE. The V end lost 1 base, the J end lost 5 bases, and 15 bases lay between the germline ends. This CDR3 comprises 15 residues. CDR3 region: CASSLRIGGGYGYTF. CDR3 DNA sequence: TGTGCCAGCAGCTTGCGTATCGGGGGAGGATATGGCTACACCTTC.

A note on this clonotype: Being one base from a much bigger clone, this may be a read error. This chain connects TRBV20-1 to TRBJ2-7; no reliable D call. The CDR3 has 11 amino acids. Germline V gene sequence: CDR1 DFQATT, CDR2 SNEGSKA (reference sequence). Trimming took 4 bases from V and 1 from J, leaving 5 bases between them. CDR3 protein: CSAMVSYEQYF. The CDR3 region has the DNA TGCAGTGCTATGGTTTCCTACGAGCAGTACTTC.

In this sample, this clonotype turned up a few times. V usage is TRBV5-1 and J usage is TRBJ2-3; 10 bases are a match to TRBD1. This CDR3 is built from 14 residues. The V and J ends lost 4 bases and 5 bases, in that order; junction bases with no gene match: 4. The germline CDR1 and CDR2 sequences are SGHRS and YFSETQ. The CDR3 DNA reads as TGCGCCAGCAGCCGGACAGGGGGAGGAGATACGCAGTATTTT. Amino acid sequence: CASSRTGGGDTQYF. The whole variable domain, remainder taken from reference TRBV5-1 and TRBJ2-3, is KAGVTQTPRYLIKTRGQQVTLSCSPISGHRSVSWYQQTPGQGLQFLFEYFSETQRNKGNFPGRFSGRQFSNSRSEMNVSTLELGDSALYLCASSRTGGGDTQYFGPGTRLTVL.

The V gene is TRBV3-1, the J gene TRBJ2-6; weak D call: TRBD2 (5 bases). The CDR3 contains 17 residues. The V gene lost 8 bases and the J gene lost 2 bases, with 19 bases spanning the gap. Germline CDR1 is LGHDT and CDR2 is YNNKEL (reference sequence). This CDR3 is CASHTSGGQTGANVLTF. The CDR3 DNA follows: TGTGCCAGCCACACCTCAGGCGGGCAAACTGGGGCCAACGTCCTGACTTTC.

This clonotype occurred a few times. The chain links TRBV10-2 to TRBJ2-3; 7 nucleotides align to TRBD2. The germline V gene encodes CDR1 WSHSY and CDR2 SAAADI. The trim removed 8 bases at V and 3 bases at J, leaving 14 bases unmatched. The CDR3 covers 16 residues. As DNA, the CDR3 is TGCGCCAGCTATCCAACCAGCGGGGTACGAACAGATACGCAGTATTTT. Its protein product is CASYPTSGVRTDTQYF.

This clonotype was detected many times. This chain connects TRBV20-1 to TRBJ2-6; D gene unclear. The germline gives CDR1 DFQATT, CDR2 SNEGSKA (reference sequence). The CDR3 length is 15 residues. V was cut by 2 bases and J by 4 bases, with 12 bases left in between. CDR3 loop: CSARNGKAGANVLTF. The CDR3 coding sequence is TGCAGTGCTAGAAATGGGAAGGCGGGGGCCAACGTCCTGACTTTC.

The V and J genes are TRBV20-1 and TRBJ2-5, with TRBD2 matching 8 bases. CDR3 size: 16 residues. The germline V gene has CDR1 DFQATT and CDR2 SNEGSKA (reference sequence). The ends lost 1 base at V and 5 bases at J; junction bases unmatched: 12. CDR3 residues: CSARALPGGPLETQYF. The DNA of the CDR3 is TGCAGTGCTAGAGCTCTTCCGGGGGGGCCTTTGGAGACCCAGTACTTC.

V usage is TRBV12-5 and J usage is TRBJ2-1, with D unclear. The length of the CDR3 is 12 residues. Deletions cut 7 bases from V and 9 bases from J, with 13 bases between. Per germline, CDR1 LGHNT and CDR2 FRNRAP. The CDR3 reads CASVETGSEQFF. The DNA of the CDR3 is TGTGCTAGTGTCGAGACTGGGTCTGAGCAGTTCTTC.

The CDR3 reads CASSSSLSEQYF. The CDR3 nucleotides read TGTGCCAGCAGTTCCTCTCTTTCCGAGCAGTACTTC. The chain has TRBV12-3 or TRBV12-4 and TRBJ2-7; no reliable D call. Trimming left V 4 bases short and J 6 bases short, with 10 bases between. This CDR3 is built from 12 residues.

The chain combines TRBV28 with TRBJ2-4, with 9 bases lining up with TRBD2. CDR1 is MDHEN and CDR2 is SYDVKM in the germline V gene. Losses at the gene ends were 4 bases for V and 7 bases for J; bases not matched to a gene: 11. The CDR3 has 16 residues. This CDR3 reads CASSSPVLAGRNIQYF. In DNA, the CDR3 is TGTGCCAGCAGTTCCCCAGTGCTAGCGGGAAGGAACATTCAGTACTTC.

There are many counts of this clonotype. The chain links TRBV3-1 to TRBJ1-2; TRBD1 might be the D (5 bases). CDR3 length: 15 residues. Deletions cut 0 bases from V and 2 bases from J, with 10 bases between. The germline V gene has CDR1 LGHDT and CDR2 YNNKEL (reference sequence). CDR3 sequence (DNA): TGTGCCAGCAGCCAAGATCCCGGGGGGAACTATGGCTACACCTTC. It specifies CASSQDPGGNYGYTF.

This clonotype was counted between two and nine times. This chain connects TRBV10-3 to TRBJ2-4, with TRBD1 matching over 8 bases. TRBJ2-7 explains the end of the DNA better; the J call may be wrong. Germline-derived CDR1 and CDR2 are ENHRY and SYGVKD. The CDR3 has 13 residues. This CDR3 reads CAISAPGGNEQYF. The CDR3 DNA reads TGTGCCATCAGTGCTCCAGGGGGCAACGAGCAGTACTTC.

This clonotype came up many times. This rearrangement joins TRBV24-1 to TRBJ2-1, with TRBD2 identical over 12 bases. The CDR3 runs to 14 residues. V gave up 12 bases and J gave up 6 bases; unmatched junction bases: 8. Germline V lookup: CDR1 KGHDR, CDR2 SFDVKD. CDR3 DNA sequence: TGTGCCGCAACTAGCGGGAGGTATTGCAATGAGCAGTTCTTC. Residues: CAATSGRYCNEQFF.

This chain joins TRBV4-1 and TRBJ2-6; D is tentatively TRBD1 or TRBD2 (6 bases each). Germline V lookup: CDR1 MGHRA, CDR2 YSYEKL. Deletions cut 1 base from V and 3 bases from J, with 10 bases between. CDR3 length: 16 residues. The CDR3 DNA reads as TGCGCCAGCAGCCAAGGCAGGGGACTTGGGGCCAACGTCCTGACTTTC. It encodes CASSQGRGLGANVLTF.

This clonotype was seen only once. A read error is possible here, since a much larger clone lies one base away. J is TRBJ2-7 and V is TRBV29-1; 8 bases fit TRBD1. The V gene's germline CDR1 is SQVTM and CDR2 ANQGSEA. This CDR3 contains 12 residues. V lost 7 bases and J lost 1; bases outside the gene matches: 3. The CDR3 sequence: CSDRDRSYEQYF. DNA for the CDR3: TGCAGCGACCGGGACAGGTCCTACGAGCAGTACTTC.

The J gene is TRBJ2-5, the V gene TRBV7-9; no firm D call. The DNA matches TRBJ2-7 better at its end, which makes the J call doubtful. The CDR3 length is 13 residues. Germline CDR1 and CDR2: SEHNR and FQNEAQ (reference sequence). CDR3 in amino acids: CASSLTQRREQYF. CDR3 DNA sequence: TGTGCCAGCAGCTTGACCCAGAGACGCGAGCAGTACTTC.

The CDR3 spells CASGSGANTEAFF. Written as DNA, the CDR3 is TGCGCCAGCGGCTCAGGGGCGAACACTGAAGCTTTCTTT. The chain uses TRBV5-1 and TRBJ1-1, with D possibly being TRBD1 (6 bases). This CDR3 spans 13 amino acids. Germline V CDR1 and CDR2: SGHRS, YFSETQ. V was clipped by 7 bases and J by 1 base, with 11 bases between them. The variable domain in full, completed from reference TRBV5-1 and TRBJ1-1, reads KAGVTQTPRYLIKTRGQQVTLSCSPISGHRSVSWYQQTPGQGLQFLFEYFSETQRNKGNFPGRFSGRQFSNSRSEMNVSTLELGDSALYLCASGSGANTEAFFGQGTRLTVV.

This clonotype was observed many times. The gene calls are TRBV19 and TRBJ2-7, with 7 bases fitting TRBD2. Germline CDR1 is LNHDA and CDR2 is SQIVND (reference sequence). V was clipped by 8 bases and J by 5 bases; unmatched bases: 12. The CDR3 spans 14 residues. The CDR3 sequence is CASGAGIDPHEQYF. For the CDR3, the DNA is TGTGCCAGTGGAGCGGGAATAGACCCCCACGAGCAGTACTTC.